The 9 T cell receptor beta chains given below trace back to one sample, sequenced in a study of cytomegalovirus exposure and HLA in healthy donors. The PCR made use of 60 Vbeta and 13 Jbeta primers. Sequenced by immunoSEQ multiplex PCR; TCRdb stores in-frame clones only, minus some. The repertoire includes over 75,000 clones, 60% to 85% of them detected once, and around 7.8% sits in the top ten. Sample: PBMCs. The receptors originated from a man aged 50-60 years in good health and CMV-seropositive.

V gene TRBV7-4 combines with J gene TRBJ2-1; TRBD2 matches at 9 bases. This CDR3 comprises 15 residues. Looked up from germline, CDR1 is SGHVT and CDR2 is SQSDAQ. J gave up 8 bases and V 2 bases, and 7 bases lay outside the gene matches. CDR3 nucleotide sequence: TGTGCCAGCAGCTTACGGGCGGGGGGGCAGCATGAGCAGTTCTTC. Its protein product is CASSLRAGGQHEQFF.

The chain employs TRBV15 and TRBJ2-7, with TRBD1 matching over 8 bases. V gave up 6 bases and J gave up 5 bases; unmatched junction bases: 6. This CDR3 comprises 13 residues. CDR1 and CDR2 (germline): LNHNV, YYDKDF (reference sequence). DNA of the CDR3: TGTGCCACCAGTCCAGGGGGCGGCGACGAGCAGTACTTC. It translates to CATSPGGGDEQYF.

The rearrangement joins TRBV27 to TRBJ2-2; D remains unclear. CDR1 and CDR2 from the germline V gene are MNHEY and SMNVEV (reference sequence). The CDR3 is 13 amino acids. The V gene lost 1 base and the J gene lost 5 bases, with 5 bases spanning the gap. The CDR3 DNA sequence: TGTGCCAGCAGTTTATACAGTACCGGGGAGCTGTTTTTT. Protein sequence: CASSLYSTGELFF.

The chain couples TRBV29-1 to TRBJ1-1; TRBD1 is a possible D gene (5 bases). Between the trimmed V and J ends, which lost 4 bases and 1 base, there was a span of 13 bases. The length of the CDR3 is 14 residues. The germline V gene encodes CDR1 SQVTM and CDR2 ANQGSEA. The CDR3 loop is CSVGREVSNTEAFF. CDR3 nucleotides: TGCAGCGTTGGCAGGGAAGTATCGAACACTGAAGCTTTCTTT.

The CDR3 here is CASSQGGFQAFF. The CDR3 DNA reads as TGTGCCAGCAGCCAAGGCGGATTTCAAGCTTTCTTT. The V call is TRBV14, the J call TRBJ1-1; no reliable D call. CDR1 is SGHDN, CDR2 FVKESK, per germline. The CDR3 sequence is 12 residues long. V was shortened by 1 base and J by 9 bases, with 9 bases between the two germline ends.

The genes are TRBV7-9 and TRBJ2-2, with D uncertain. Germline CDR1 reads SEHNR; CDR2 reads FQNEAQ (reference sequence). The V gene lost 2 bases and the J gene lost 5 bases, with 3 bases spanning the gap. The CDR3 length is 12 residues. The CDR3 protein is CASSLLTGELFF. The CDR3 DNA reads as TGTGCCAGCAGCTTACTGACCGGGGAGCTGTTTTTT.

Notes on this clone: The junction does not match germline at one end; this may be a read error. The J gene is TRBJ1-5, the V gene TRBV7-9; D call uncertain. In germline, CDR1 is SEHNR, CDR2 FQNEAQ (reference sequence). The CDR3 is 13 residues long. The DNA for the CDR3 is TGTGCCAGCAGCCGCGGAGGCAATCAGCCCCAGAATTTT. It encodes CASSRGGNQPQNF.

The J gene is TRBJ2-5, the V gene TRBV25-1; D unclear. Germline assignment: CDR1 MGHDK and CDR2 SYGVNS. V was trimmed by 4 bases and J by 2 bases, leaving 8 bases between them. There are 13 residues in the CDR3. Here the CDR3 reads CASSVENQETQYF. The CDR3 bases are TGTGCCAGCAGTGTAGAGAATCAAGAGACCCAGTACTTC.

This clone was seen just once. This chain connects TRBV2 to TRBJ2-3; the D gene is possibly TRBD2 (6 bases). The CDR3 totals 14 residues. Germline lookup yields CDR1 SNHLY and CDR2 FYNNEI. The V and J ends lost 8 bases and 5 bases respectively, with 17 bases between them. The DNA for the CDR3 is TGTGCCAGCTACACCCCCGGGGGATTAGATACGCAGTATTTT. It specifies CASYTPGGLDTQYF.